This T cell receptor (beta chain) derives from a study of T cell repertoires in cytomegalovirus infection. CDR1 and CDR2 from the germline V gene are MNHNY and SVGAGI (reference sequence). The CDR3 sequence is 12 residues long. The V end was cut by 2 bases, the J end by 7 bases, with 6 bases between. This clonotype showed up many times. TCRdb re-called the reads with MiXCR, one entry per CDR3 protein. The sample lists over 300,000 distinct CDR3 sequences, more than 8% occurring once. The sample was PBMCs. The V and J genes are TRBV6-6 and TRBJ2-1; D perhaps matches TRBD1 (5 bases). The clonotype comes from a human donor in good health (CMV status not recorded). Some clones in this sample may be carry-over from other donors' samples. The CDR3 protein is CASSYRGNEQFF. CDR3 nucleotides: TGTGCCAGCAGTTACAGGGGTAATGAGCAGTTCTTC.